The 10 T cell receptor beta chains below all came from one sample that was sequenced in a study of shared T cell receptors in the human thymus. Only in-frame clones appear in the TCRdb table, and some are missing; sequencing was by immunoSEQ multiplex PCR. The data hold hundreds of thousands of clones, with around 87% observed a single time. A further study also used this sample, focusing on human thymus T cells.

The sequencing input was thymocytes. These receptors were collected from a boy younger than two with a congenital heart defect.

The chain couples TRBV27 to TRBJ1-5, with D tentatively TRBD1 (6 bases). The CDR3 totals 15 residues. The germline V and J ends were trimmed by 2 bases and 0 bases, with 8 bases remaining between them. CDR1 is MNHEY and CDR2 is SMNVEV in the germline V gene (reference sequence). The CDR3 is CASSLGGASNQPQHF. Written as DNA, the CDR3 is TGTGCCAGCAGTTTAGGGGGGGCTAGCAATCAGCCCCAGCATTTT.

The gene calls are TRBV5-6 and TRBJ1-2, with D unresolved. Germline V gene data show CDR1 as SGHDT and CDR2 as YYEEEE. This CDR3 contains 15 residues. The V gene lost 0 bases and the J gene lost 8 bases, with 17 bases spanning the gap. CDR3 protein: CASSLDEGLIGGYTF. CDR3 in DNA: TGTGCCAGCAGCTTGGACGAGGGTCTGATTGGGGGCTACACCTTC.

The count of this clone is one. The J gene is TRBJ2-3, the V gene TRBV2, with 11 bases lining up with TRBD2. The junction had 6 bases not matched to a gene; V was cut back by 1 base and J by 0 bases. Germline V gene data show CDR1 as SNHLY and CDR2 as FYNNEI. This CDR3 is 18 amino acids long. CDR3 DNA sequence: TGTGCCAGCAGTGAAGGGAGACTAGCGGGGCCTAGCACAGATACGCAGTATTTT. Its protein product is CASSEGRLAGPSTDTQYF. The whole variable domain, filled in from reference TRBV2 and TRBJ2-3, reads EPEVTQTPSHQVTQMGQEVILRCVPISNHLYFYWYRQILGQKVEFLVSFYNNEISEKSEIFDDQFSVERPDGSNFTLKIRSTKLEDSAMYFCASSEGRLAGPSTDTQYFGPGTRLTVL.

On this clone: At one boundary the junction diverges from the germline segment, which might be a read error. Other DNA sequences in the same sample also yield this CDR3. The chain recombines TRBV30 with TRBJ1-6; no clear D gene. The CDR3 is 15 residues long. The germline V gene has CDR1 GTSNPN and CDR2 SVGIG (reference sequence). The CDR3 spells CAWIAASSYNSPLHF. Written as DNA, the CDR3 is TGTGCCTGGATAGCAGCTAGCTCCTATAATTCCCCCCTCCACTTT.

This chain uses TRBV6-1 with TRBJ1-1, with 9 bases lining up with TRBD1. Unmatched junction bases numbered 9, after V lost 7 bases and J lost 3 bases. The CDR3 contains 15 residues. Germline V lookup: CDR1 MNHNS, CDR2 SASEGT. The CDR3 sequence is CASMRDRESDTEAFF. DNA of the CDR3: TGTGCCAGCATGCGGGACAGGGAATCAGACACTGAAGCTTTCTTT.

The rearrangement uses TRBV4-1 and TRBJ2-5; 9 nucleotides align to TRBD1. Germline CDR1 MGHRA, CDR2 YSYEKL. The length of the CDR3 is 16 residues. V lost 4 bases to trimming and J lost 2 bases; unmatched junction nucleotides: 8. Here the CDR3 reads CASSRGQGTLQETQYF. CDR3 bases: TGCGCCAGCAGCCGGGGACAGGGAACCTTACAAGAGACCCAGTACTTC.

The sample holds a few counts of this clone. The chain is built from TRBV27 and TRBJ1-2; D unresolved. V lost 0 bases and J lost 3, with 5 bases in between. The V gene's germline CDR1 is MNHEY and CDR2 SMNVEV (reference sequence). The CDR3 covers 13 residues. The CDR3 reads CASSLSVDYGYTF. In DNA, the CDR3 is TGTGCCAGCAGTTTATCTGTAGACTATGGCTACACCTTC.

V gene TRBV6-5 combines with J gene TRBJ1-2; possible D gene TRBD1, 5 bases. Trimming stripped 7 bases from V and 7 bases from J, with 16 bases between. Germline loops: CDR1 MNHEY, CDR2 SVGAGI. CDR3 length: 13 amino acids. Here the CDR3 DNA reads TGTGCCAGCATGGGGGAGGGGAGTCGTGGCTACACCTTC. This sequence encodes CASMGEGSRGYTF.

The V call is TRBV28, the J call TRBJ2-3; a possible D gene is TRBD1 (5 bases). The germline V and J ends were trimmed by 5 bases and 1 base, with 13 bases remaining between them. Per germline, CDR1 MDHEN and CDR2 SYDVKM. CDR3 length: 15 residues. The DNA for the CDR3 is TGTGCCAGCAGTCCCTCCAGGGTTGGCACAGATACGCAGTATTTT. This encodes CASSPSRVGTDTQYF.

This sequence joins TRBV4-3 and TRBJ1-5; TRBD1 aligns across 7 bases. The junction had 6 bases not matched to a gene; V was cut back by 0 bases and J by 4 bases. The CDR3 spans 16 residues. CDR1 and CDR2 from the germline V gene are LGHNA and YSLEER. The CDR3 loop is CASSQEKTGINQPQHF. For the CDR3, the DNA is TGCGCCAGCAGCCAAGAGAAGACAGGGATTAATCAGCCCCAGCATTTT.